Here is one T cell receptor (beta chain) with its context. The antigen is not known. This sample is part of a study of T-cell reconstitution after alpha-beta-depleted transplantation in children. General study findings and limits: T-cell counts and diversity were attributed mostly to newly produced T cells one year after transplant. Several hundred graft clones that had expanded were reportedly the source of alpha-beta T cells about two months after transplant.

The V end was cut by 1 base, the J end by 4 bases, with 20 bases between. CDR3 length equals 16 residues. Germline V gives CDR1 SQVTM, CDR2 ANQGSEA. Unique molecular identifiers were incorporated when the TCRbeta library was constructed. TCRdb reprocessed the PCR reads via MiXCR and lists one record per CDR3 protein. The table records about 1,000,000 distinct CDR3 sequences, about 30% of them present only once. The sequencing used PBMCs, mostly from graft donor cells, collected 360 days after TCRalphabeta/CD19-depleted stem cell transplant. The receptor was derived from a boy younger than two who had a stem cell transplant for SCID, so the T cells may come from the graft donor. The V and J genes are TRBV29-1 and TRBJ2-7; D is possibly TRBD2 (6 bases). The CDR3 DNA is TGCAGCGTTGAAGTTCGGCGCAGGGCGGGAAAATACGAGCAGTACTTC. This codes for CSVEVRRRAGKYEQYF.